The 8 T cell receptor beta chains given below trace back to one sample, sequenced in a study of T cells in Graves' hyperthyroidism and ophthalmopathy. Amplification of TCR beta CDR3 regions used RNA as the template. With the HTBI primer set, the TCR CDR3 went through a first round of RT-PCR. TCRdb reprocessed the multiplex PCR reads via MiXCR and lists one record per CDR3 protein. The sample contains around 690,000 distinct CDR3 sequences, 17% of which appear only once. Sequenced sample: blood. Receptors originate from a man in his forties or fifties with Graves' hyperthyroidism.

Ten or more counts support this clonotype. The chain recombines TRBV28 with TRBJ2-5; 7 bases agree with TRBD1. This CDR3 is built from 15 residues. Looked up from germline, CDR1 is MDHEN and CDR2 is SYDVKM. V gave up 7 bases and J gave up 5 bases; unmatched junction bases: 13. This chain's CDR3 is CASKHRDRVRETQYF. For the CDR3, the DNA is TGTGCCAGCAAACACCGGGACAGAGTAAGGGAGACCCAGTACTTC.

This clonotype came up many times. The genes are TRBV2 and TRBJ2-1, with TRBD1 matching 10 bases. The CDR3 length is 15 residues. J was trimmed by 7 bases and V by 7 bases; bases with no gene match: 10. Germline V lookup: CDR1 SNHLY, CDR2 FYNNEI. The CDR3 reads CASTLGQGLENEQFF. The DNA for the CDR3 is TGTGCCAGCACCTTGGGACAGGGGCTGGAAAATGAGCAGTTCTTC. The whole variable domain, filled in from reference TRBV2 and TRBJ2-1, reads EPEVTQTPSHQVTQMGQEVILRCVPISNHLYFYWYRQILGQKVEFLVSFYNNEISEKSEIFDDQFSVERPDGSNFTLKIRSTKLEDSAMYFCASTLGQGLENEQFFGPGTRLTVL.

This clonotype turned up a few times. The CDR3 DNA reads TGTGCCAGCACCAGACAGGGCACCTTCTACGAGCAGTACTTC. Its translation: CASTRQGTFYEQYF. The J gene is TRBJ2-7, the V gene TRBV6-2 or TRBV6-3; 7 bases are a match to TRBD1. Germline V lookup: CDR1 MNHEY, CDR2 SVGEGT. The CDR3 consists of 14 residues. V lost 7 bases and J lost 3; bases outside the gene matches: 9.

This clonotype has a handful of counts. V and J are TRBV4-1 and TRBJ1-1; possible D gene TRBD1, 5 bases. V was clipped by 8 bases and J by 3 bases, with 16 bases between them. The germline V gene has CDR1 MGHRA and CDR2 YSYEKL. The CDR3 runs to 14 residues. Here the CDR3 reads CASSPAGRDTEAFF. The CDR3 DNA reads as TGCGCCAGCTCCCCTGCGGGGCGGGACACTGAAGCTTTCTTT.

This clonotype was seen only once. The V call is TRBV20-1, the J call TRBJ2-7, with D possibly being TRBD1 or TRBD2 (6 bases each). CDR3 length equals 14 residues. Trimming stripped 0 bases from V and 0 bases from J, with 9 bases between. Germline values: CDR1 DFQATT, CDR2 SNEGSKA (reference sequence). The CDR3 region has the DNA TGCAGTGCTAGAGAGGGGGGCGGCTCCTACGAGCAGTACTTC. Its translation: CSAREGGGSYEQYF.

This clonotype has just a few counts. The rearrangement joins TRBV20-1 to TRBJ2-5; 7 bases match TRBD2. This CDR3 comprises 15 residues. Germline V gene data show CDR1 as DFQATT and CDR2 as SNEGSKA (reference sequence). Unmatched junction bases numbered 11, after V lost 5 bases and J lost 2 bases. Here the CDR3 reads CSASSASGFQETQYF. DNA for the CDR3: TGCAGTGCTTCTTCGGCTAGCGGATTTCAAGAGACCCAGTACTTC.

V and J are TRBV4-1 and TRBJ2-7; 7 bases agree with TRBD2. Germline values: CDR1 MGHRA, CDR2 YSYEKL. This CDR3 is 15 amino acids long. After removal of 1 base from V and 3 bases from J, the junction contained 6 bases not matched to a gene. The CDR3 region is CASSQVSSGVYEQYF. The DNA of the CDR3 is TGCGCCAGCAGCCAAGTTTCTAGCGGAGTCTACGAGCAGTACTTC.

This chain uses TRBV28 with TRBJ2-7, with 8 bases matching TRBD2. Germline V gives CDR1 MDHEN, CDR2 SYDVKM. The CDR3 runs to 14 residues. Trimming at V came to 10 bases and at J to 9 bases, leaving 17 bases not matched to a gene. The CDR3 reads CAIFPRGGHYRQYF. In DNA form, the CDR3 reads TGTGCCATCTTCCCCCGGGGGGGGCATTATCGGCAGTACTTC. The full variable domain, rest sourced from reference TRBV28 and TRBJ2-7, is DVKVTQSSRYLVKRTGEKVFLECVQDMDHENMFWYRQDPGLGLRLIYFSYDVKMKEKGDIPEGYSVSREKKERFSLILESASTNQTSMYLCAIFPRGGHYRQYFGPGTRLTVT.